This TCR beta chain originates from a study of blood T cell repertoires in COVID-19. Original data processing: Reference gene primer amplification gave estimated nucleated cell counts. Some clones are missing from TCRdb's copy, which holds only in-frame ones; the method was immunoSEQ multiplex PCR. That table gives V, J and clone size, and the DNA gave D and trimming. The sample lists about 430,000 clones; around nine tenths were seen once. Participant-reported clinical history was the basis for cohort assignment. Within 2 weeks of study entry, exposed participants had contacted a PCR-confirmed or clinician-diagnosed COVID-19 case. Germline V CDR1 and CDR2: KGHSH, LQKENI. The CDR3 spans 15 residues. Trimming left V 3 bases short and J 8 bases short, with 19 bases between.

The chain joins TRBV18 to TRBJ1-2, with D hard to call. Sequencing used PBMCs or T cells enriched from blood (not recorded which). The TCR originated in a woman under 30 who had been exposed to COVID-19. The CDR3 here is CASSPYRDGTGGYTF. In DNA form, the CDR3 reads TGTGCCAGCTCACCGTACCGCGACGGTACGGGAGGCTACACCTTC.